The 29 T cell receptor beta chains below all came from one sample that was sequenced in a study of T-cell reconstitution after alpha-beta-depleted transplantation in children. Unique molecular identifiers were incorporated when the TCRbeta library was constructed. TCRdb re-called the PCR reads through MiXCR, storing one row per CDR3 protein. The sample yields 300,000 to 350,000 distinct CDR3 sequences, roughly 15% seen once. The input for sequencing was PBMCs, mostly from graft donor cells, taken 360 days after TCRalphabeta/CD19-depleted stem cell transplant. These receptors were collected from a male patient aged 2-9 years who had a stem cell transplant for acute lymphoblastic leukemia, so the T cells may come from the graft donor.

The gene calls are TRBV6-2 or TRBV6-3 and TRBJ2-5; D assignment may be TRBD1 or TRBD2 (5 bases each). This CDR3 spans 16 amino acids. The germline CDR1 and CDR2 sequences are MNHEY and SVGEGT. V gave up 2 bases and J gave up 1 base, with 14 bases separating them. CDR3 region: CASSYSITRGQETQYF. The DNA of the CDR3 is TGTGCCAGCAGTTACAGTATCACGAGGGGCCAAGAGACCCAGTACTTC.

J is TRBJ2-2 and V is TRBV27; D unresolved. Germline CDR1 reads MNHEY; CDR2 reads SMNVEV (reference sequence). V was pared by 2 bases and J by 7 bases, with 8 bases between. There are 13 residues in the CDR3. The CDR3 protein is CASSLIPIGELFF. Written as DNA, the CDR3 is TGTGCCAGCAGTTTAATCCCCATCGGGGAGCTGTTTTTT.

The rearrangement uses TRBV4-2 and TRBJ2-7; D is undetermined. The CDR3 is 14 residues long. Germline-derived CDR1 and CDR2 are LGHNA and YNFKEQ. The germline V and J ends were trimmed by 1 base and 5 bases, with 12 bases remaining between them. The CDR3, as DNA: TGTGCCAGCAGCCAAGCGAGGTCCCCCCACGAGCAGTACTTC. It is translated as CASSQARSPHEQYF.

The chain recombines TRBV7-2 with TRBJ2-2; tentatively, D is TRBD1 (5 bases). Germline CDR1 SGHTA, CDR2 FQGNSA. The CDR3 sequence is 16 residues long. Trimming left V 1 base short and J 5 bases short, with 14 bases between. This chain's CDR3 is CASSLVPRTLTGELFF. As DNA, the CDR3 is TGTGCCAGCAGCTTAGTTCCCCGGACACTTACCGGGGAGCTGTTTTTT.

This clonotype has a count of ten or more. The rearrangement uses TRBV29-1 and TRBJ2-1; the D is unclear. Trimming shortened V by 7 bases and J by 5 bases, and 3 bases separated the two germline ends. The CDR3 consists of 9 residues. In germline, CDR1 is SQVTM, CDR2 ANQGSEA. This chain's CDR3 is CSADNEQFF. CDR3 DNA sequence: TGCAGCGCCGACAATGAGCAGTTCTTC.

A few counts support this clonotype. CDR3 protein: CSVGAGTPYEQYF. The CDR3 nucleotides read TGCAGCGTTGGGGCAGGGACTCCCTACGAGCAGTACTTC. The chain couples TRBV29-1 to TRBJ2-7; maybe TRBD2 (6 bases). Germline assignment: CDR1 SQVTM and CDR2 ANQGSEA. V was pared by 4 bases and J by 2 bases, with 12 bases between. The CDR3 extends over 13 amino acids.

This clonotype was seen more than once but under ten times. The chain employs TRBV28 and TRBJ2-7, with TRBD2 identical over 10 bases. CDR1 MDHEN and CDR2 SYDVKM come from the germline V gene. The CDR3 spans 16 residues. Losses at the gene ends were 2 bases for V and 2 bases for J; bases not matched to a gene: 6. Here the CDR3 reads CASSLIGLADTYEQYF. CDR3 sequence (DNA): TGTGCCAGCAGTTTAATCGGACTAGCGGACACCTACGAGCAGTACTTC. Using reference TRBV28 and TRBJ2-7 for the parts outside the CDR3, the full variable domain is DVKVTQSSRYLVKRTGEKVFLECVQDMDHENMFWYRQDPGLGLRLIYFSYDVKMKEKGDIPEGYSVSREKKERFSLILESASTNQTSMYLCASSLIGLADTYEQYFGPGTRLTVT.

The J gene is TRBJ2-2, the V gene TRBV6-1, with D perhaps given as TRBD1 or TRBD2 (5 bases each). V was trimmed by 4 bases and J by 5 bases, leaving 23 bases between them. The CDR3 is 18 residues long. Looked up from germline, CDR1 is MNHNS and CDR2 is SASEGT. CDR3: CASSGVLQFREITGELFF. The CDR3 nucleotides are TGTGCCAGCAGTGGCGTTCTCCAGTTCAGGGAGATAACCGGGGAGCTGTTTTTT.

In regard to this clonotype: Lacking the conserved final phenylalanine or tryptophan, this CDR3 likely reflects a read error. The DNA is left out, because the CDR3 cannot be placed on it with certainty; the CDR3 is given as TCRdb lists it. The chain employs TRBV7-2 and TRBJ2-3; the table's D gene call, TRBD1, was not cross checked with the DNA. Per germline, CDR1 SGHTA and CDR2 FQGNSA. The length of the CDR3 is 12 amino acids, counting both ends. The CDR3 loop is CASSLVGRMARL.

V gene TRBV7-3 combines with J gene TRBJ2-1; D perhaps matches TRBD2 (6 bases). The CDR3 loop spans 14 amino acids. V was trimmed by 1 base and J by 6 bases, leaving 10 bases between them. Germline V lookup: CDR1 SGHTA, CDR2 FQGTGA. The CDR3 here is CASSLKTSSNEQFF. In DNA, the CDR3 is TGTGCCAGCAGCTTAAAGACTAGTTCCAATGAGCAGTTCTTC.

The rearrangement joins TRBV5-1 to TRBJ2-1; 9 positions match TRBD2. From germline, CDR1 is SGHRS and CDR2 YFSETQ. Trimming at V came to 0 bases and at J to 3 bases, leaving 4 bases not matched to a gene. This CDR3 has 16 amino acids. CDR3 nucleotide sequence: TGCGCCAGCAGCTTGGGAGGCGGGAGGGGCTACAATGAGCAGTTCTTC. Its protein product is CASSLGGGRGYNEQFF. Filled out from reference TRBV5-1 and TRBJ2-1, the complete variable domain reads KAGVTQTPRYLIKTRGQQVTLSCSPISGHRSVSWYQQTPGQGLQFLFEYFSETQRNKGNFPGRFSGRQFSNSRSEMNVSTLELGDSALYLCASSLGGGRGYNEQFFGPGTRLTVL.

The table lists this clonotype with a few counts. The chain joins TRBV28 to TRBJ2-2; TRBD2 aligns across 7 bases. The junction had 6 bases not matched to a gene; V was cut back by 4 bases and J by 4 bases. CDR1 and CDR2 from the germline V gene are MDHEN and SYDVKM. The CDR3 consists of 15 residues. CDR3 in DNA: TGTGCCAGCAGTTACCGGGGGGACGTCACCGGGGAGCTGTTTTTT. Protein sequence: CASSYRGDVTGELFF.

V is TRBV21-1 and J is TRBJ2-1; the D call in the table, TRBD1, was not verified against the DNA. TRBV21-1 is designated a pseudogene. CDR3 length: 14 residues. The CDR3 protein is CASSWDGLYNEQFF. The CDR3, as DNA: TGTGCCAGCAGCTGGGACGGACTCTACAATGAGCAGTTCTTC.

CDR3 region: CASSEKGNQPQHF. The DNA for the CDR3 is TGTGCCAGCAGTGAAAAAGGCAATCAGCCCCAGCATTTT. V gene TRBV6-1 combines with J gene TRBJ1-5; no definite D call. V shed 2 bases and J shed 2 bases, with 4 bases lying between them. This CDR3 comprises 13 residues. Germline V gives CDR1 MNHNS, CDR2 SASEGT.

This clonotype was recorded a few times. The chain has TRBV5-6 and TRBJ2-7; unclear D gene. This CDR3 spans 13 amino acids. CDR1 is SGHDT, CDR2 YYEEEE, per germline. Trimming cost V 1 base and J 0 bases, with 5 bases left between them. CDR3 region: CASSLSHSYEQYF. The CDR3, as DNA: TGTGCCAGCAGCTTGTCACACTCCTACGAGCAGTACTTC.

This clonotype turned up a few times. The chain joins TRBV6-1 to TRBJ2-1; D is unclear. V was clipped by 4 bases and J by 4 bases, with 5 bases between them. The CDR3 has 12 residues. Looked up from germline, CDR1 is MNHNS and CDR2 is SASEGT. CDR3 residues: CASSVLYNEQFF. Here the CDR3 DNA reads TGTGCCAGCAGTGTCTTATACAATGAGCAGTTCTTC.

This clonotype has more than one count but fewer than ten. The CDR3 protein is CASSSGVLAKNIQYF. CDR3 sequence (DNA): TGTGCCAGCAGTTCGGGAGTACTAGCCAAAAACATTCAGTACTTC. The chain links TRBV6-5 to TRBJ2-4, with D possibly TRBD2 on 6 matching bases. Germline V CDR1 and CDR2: MNHEY, SVGAGI. V was pared by 4 bases and J by 0 bases, with 10 bases between. This CDR3 has 15 residues.

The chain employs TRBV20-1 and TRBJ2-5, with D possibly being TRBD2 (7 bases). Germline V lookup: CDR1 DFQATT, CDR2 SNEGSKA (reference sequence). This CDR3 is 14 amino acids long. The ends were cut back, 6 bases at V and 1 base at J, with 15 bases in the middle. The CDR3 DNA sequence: TGCAGTGCCCGAGGGGGGGCTAGCCAAGAGACCCAGTACTTC. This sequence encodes CSARGGASQETQYF.

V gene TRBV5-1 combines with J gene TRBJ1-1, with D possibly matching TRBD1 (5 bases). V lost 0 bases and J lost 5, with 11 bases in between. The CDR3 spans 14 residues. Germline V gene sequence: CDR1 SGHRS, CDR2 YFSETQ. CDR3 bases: TGCGCCAGCAGCTTGGGGGGGGTGAGGACTGAAGCTTTCTTT. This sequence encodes CASSLGGVRTEAFF.

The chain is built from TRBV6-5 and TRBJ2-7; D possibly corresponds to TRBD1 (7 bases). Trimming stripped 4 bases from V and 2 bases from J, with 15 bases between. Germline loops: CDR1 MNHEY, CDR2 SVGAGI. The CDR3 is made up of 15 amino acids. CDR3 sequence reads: CASSSRGVGAYEQYF. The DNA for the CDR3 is TGTGCCAGCAGTTCCAGGGGGGTGGGGGCCTACGAGCAGTACTTC.

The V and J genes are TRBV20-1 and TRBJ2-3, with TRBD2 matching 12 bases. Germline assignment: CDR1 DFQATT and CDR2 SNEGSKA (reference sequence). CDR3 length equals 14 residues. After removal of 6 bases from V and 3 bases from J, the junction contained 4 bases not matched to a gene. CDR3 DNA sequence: TGCAGTGCAGGACTAGCGGGAAAAACAGATACGCAGTATTTT. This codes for CSAGLAGKTDTQYF.

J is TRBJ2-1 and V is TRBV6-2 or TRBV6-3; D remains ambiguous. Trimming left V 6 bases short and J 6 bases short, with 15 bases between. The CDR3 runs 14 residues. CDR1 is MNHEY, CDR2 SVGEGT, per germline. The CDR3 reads CASSLLQDLNEQFF. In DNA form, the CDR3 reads TGTGCCAGCAGCCTACTTCAGGACCTCAATGAGCAGTTCTTC.

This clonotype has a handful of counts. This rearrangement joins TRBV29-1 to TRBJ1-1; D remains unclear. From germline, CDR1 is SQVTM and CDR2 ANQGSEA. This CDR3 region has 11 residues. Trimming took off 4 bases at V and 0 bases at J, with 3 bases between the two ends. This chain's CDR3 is CSVGMNTEAFF. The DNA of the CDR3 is TGCAGCGTTGGTATGAACACTGAAGCTTTCTTT.

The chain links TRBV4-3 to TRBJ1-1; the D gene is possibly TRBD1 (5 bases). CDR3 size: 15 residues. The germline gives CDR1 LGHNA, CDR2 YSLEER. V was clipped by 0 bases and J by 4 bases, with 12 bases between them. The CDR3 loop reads CASSQDVQGGTEAFF. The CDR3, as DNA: TGCGCCAGCAGCCAAGATGTCCAGGGAGGCACTGAAGCTTTCTTT.

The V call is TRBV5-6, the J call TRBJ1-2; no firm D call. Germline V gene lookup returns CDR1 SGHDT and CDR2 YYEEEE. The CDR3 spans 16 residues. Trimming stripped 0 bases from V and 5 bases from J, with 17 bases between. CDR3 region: CASSLGGARRDYGYTF. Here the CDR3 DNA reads TGTGCCAGCAGCTTGGGGGGAGCCCGGCGCGATTATGGCTACACCTTC.

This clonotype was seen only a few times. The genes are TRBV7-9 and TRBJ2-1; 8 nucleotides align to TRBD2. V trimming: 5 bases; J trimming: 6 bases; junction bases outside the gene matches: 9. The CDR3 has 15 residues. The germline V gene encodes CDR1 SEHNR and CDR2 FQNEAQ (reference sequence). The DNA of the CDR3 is TGTGCCAGCAGCGAGGTGCCTAGCGGGCTCAATGAGCAGTTCTTC. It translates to CASSEVPSGLNEQFF. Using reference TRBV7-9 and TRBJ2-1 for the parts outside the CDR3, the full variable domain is DTGVSQNPRHKITKRGQNVTFRCDPISEHNRLYWYRQTLGQGPEFLTYFQNEAQLEKSRLLSDRFSAERPKGSFSTLEIQRTEQGDSAMYLCASSEVPSGLNEQFFGPGTRLTVL.

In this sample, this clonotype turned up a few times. CDR3 bases: TGCAGCGCCGTAGGGGGCCCTGGAGTAGAGACCCAGTACTTC. Amino acid sequence: CSAVGGPGVETQYF. The gene calls are TRBV29-1 and TRBJ2-5, with 7 nucleotides matching TRBD1. J lost 4 bases, V lost 7 bases, and 12 bases had no gene match. Germline-derived CDR1 and CDR2 are SQVTM and ANQGSEA. CDR3 length: 14 residues.

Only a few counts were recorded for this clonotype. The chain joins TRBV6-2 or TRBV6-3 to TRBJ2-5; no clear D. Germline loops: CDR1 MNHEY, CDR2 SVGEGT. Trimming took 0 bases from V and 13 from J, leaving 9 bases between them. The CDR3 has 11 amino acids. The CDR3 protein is CASSYSTVSYF. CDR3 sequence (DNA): TGTGCCAGCAGTTACTCGACGGTCTCGTACTTC.

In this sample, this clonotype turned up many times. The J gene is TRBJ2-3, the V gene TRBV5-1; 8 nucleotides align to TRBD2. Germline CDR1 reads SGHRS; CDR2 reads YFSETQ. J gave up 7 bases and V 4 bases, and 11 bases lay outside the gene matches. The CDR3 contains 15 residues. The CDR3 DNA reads TGCGCCAGCAGCCTATCCAGCGGGAGATGGAATACGCAGTATTTT. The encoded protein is CASSLSSGRWNTQYF.